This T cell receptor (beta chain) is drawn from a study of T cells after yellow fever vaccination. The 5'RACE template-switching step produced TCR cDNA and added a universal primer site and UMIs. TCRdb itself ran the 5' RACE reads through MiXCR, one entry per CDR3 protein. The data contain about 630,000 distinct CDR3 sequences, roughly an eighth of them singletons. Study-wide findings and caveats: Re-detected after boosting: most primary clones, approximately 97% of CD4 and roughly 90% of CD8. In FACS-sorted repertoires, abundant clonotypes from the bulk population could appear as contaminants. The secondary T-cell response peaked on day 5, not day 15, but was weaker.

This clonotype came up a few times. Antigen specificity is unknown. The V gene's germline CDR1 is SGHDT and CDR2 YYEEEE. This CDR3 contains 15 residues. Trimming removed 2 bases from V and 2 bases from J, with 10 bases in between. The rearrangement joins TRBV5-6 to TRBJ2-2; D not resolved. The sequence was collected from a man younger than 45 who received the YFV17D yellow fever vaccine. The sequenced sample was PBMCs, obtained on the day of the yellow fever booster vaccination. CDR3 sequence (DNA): TGTGCCAGCAGCTTTCTTACAGCAAACACCGGGGAGCTGTTTTTT. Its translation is CASSFLTANTGELFF.